This note documents a single T cell receptor beta chain sequence. This entry belongs to a study of blood T cell repertoires in COVID-19. Study-level background: Sites across the United States, Italy and Spain contributed samples from acute and convalescent COVID-19.

Those enrolled, adults aged 18 to 89 years, came from under 25 US areas. Grouping used clinical history reported by participants in a survey and questionnaire. Exposed volunteers were people who met a COVID-19 case within 2 weeks before study entry. The table came from immunoSEQ multiplex PCR; TCRdb's copy has only in-frame clones and leaves some out. The data hold some 300,000 clones, with roughly 91% observed a single time. Germline V gene sequence: CDR1 SNHLY, CDR2 FYNNEI. Germline trimming cut 4 bases from V and 5 bases from J; bases unmatched to any gene: 2. The CDR3 extends over 14 amino acids. Sequencing input: PBMCs or T cells enriched from blood (not recorded which). This sequence joins TRBV2 and TRBJ1-5; 10 bases align to TRBD1. The sequence was obtained from a woman in her 50s who had been exposed to COVID-19. CDR3 sequence (DNA): TGTGCCAGCAGTGGGGGACAGGGGTATCAGCCCCAGCATTTT. Amino acids: CASSGGQGYQPQHF. Full variable domain (outside the CDR3, taken from reference TRBV2 and TRBJ1-5): EPEVTQTPSHQVTQMGQEVILRCVPISNHLYFYWYRQILGQKVEFLVSFYNNEISEKSEIFDDQFSVERPDGSNFTLKIRSTKLEDSAMYFCASSGGQGYQPQHFGDGTRLSIL.